This passage covers 12 T cell receptor beta chains from one sample sequenced in a study of T cell responses to AZD1222 COVID-19 vaccine. Generated by immunoSEQ multiplex PCR, the TCRdb table keeps only in-frame clones and is missing some. The table records 150,000 or so clones, roughly nine tenths of them present only once. Specimen: peripheral blood, collected on day 0 of MenACWY control vaccination. The receptor source for this set is an adult in good health.

V and J are TRBV7-8 and TRBJ1-1; tentatively, D is TRBD1 (6 bases). CDR3 size: 15 residues. The V gene lost 5 bases and the J gene lost 1 base, with 14 bases spanning the gap. The germline gives CDR1 SGHVS, CDR2 FQNEAQ. DNA for the CDR3: TGTGCCAGCAGCCTGGACAGCCTACCGAACACTGAAGCTTTCTTT. This translates into CASSLDSLPNTEAFF.

The count of this clone is one. V usage is TRBV4-1 and J usage is TRBJ1-5, with D unclear. CDR1 is MGHRA, CDR2 YSYEKL, per germline. This CDR3 region has 15 residues. Trimming left V 0 bases short and J 5 bases short, with 11 bases between. The CDR3 loop is CASSQDGQAYQPQHF. DNA for the CDR3: TGCGCCAGCAGCCAAGATGGGCAGGCTTATCAGCCCCAGCATTTT.

The chain couples TRBV13 to TRBJ2-2; maybe TRBD2 (7 bases). Between the trimmed V and J ends, which lost 2 bases and 4 bases, there was a span of 11 bases. The CDR3 runs to 15 residues. Germline values: CDR1 PRHDT, CDR2 FYEKMQ (reference sequence). The CDR3 reads CASSLRGASTGELFF. The CDR3 bases are TGTGCCAGCAGCTTACGGGGGGCATCCACCGGGGAGCTGTTTTTT.

J is TRBJ2-1 and V is TRBV24-1, with D unclear. The length of the CDR3 is 16 residues. Between the trimmed V and J ends, which lost 5 bases and 5 bases, there was a span of 18 bases. Germline V gene data show CDR1 as KGHDR and CDR2 as SFDVKD. The CDR3: CATSVGKILSDNEQFF. Written as DNA, the CDR3 is TGTGCCACCAGTGTGGGAAAAATCCTGTCGGACAATGAGCAGTTCTTC.

The chain combines TRBV3-1 (or the pseudogene TRBV3-2) with TRBJ2-1, with 9 bases fitting TRBD1. CDR3 length equals 12 residues. Trimming took 3 bases from V and 13 from J; bases not matched to a gene: 4. Per germline, CDR1 LGHDT and CDR2 YNNKEL (reference sequence). CDR3: CASSQGQGVQFF. CDR3 DNA sequence: TGTGCCAGCAGCCAGGGACAGGGAGTCCAGTTCTTC.

The rearrangement uses TRBV28 and TRBJ1-1; no reliable D call. From germline, CDR1 is MDHEN and CDR2 SYDVKM. The length of the CDR3 is 13 residues. V lost 2 bases and J lost 5, with 9 bases in between. The CDR3 protein is CASSLPGKTEAFF. The CDR3 region has the DNA TGTGCCAGCAGTTTACCGGGGAAGACTGAAGCTTTCTTT. Filled out from reference TRBV28 and TRBJ1-1, the complete variable domain reads DVKVTQSSRYLVKRTGEKVFLECVQDMDHENMFWYRQDPGLGLRLIYFSYDVKMKEKGDIPEGYSVSREKKERFSLILESASTNQTSMYLCASSLPGKTEAFFGQGTRLTVV.

In its sample, this clone was seen once. The chain combines TRBV20-1 with TRBJ2-7; the D gene could be TRBD1 or TRBD2 (5 bases each). CDR3 length: 11 residues. Germline CDR1 is DFQATT and CDR2 is SNEGSKA (reference sequence). Deletions cut 6 bases from V and 4 bases from J, with 10 bases between. In nucleotides, the CDR3 is TGCAGTGCCGAGGGGATTTACGAGCAGTACGTC. Translation: CSAEGIYEQYV.

This clone has only a few counts. The chain employs TRBV7-3 and TRBJ1-1; D may be TRBD1 (5 bases). Per germline, CDR1 SGHTA and CDR2 FQGTGA. CDR3 length equals 14 residues. Trimming took off 5 bases at V and 3 bases at J, with 13 bases between the two ends. The CDR3 region has the DNA TGTGCCAGCAGCCCCGATGGGGGGTACACTGAAGCTTTCTTT. Amino acids: CASSPDGGYTEAFF.

The V gene is TRBV18, the J gene TRBJ1-3, with D unclear. V lost 6 bases, J lost 0 bases, and 9 bases lay in between. CDR3 length equals 14 residues. Per germline, CDR1 KGHSH and CDR2 LQKENI. CDR3 sequence: CASSNGFSGNTIYF. CDR3 nucleotides: TGTGCCAGCTCCAACGGGTTCTCTGGAAACACCATATATTTT.

The rearrangement links TRBV7-9 to TRBJ2-7, with TRBD1 matching over 10 bases. This CDR3 spans 13 amino acids. Germline assignment: CDR1 SEHNR and CDR2 FQNEAQ (reference sequence). J lost 7 bases, V lost 6 bases, and 6 bases had no gene match. CDR3 residues: CASRTGQGVEQYF. As DNA, the CDR3 is TGTGCCAGCAGGACCGGACAGGGGGTTGAGCAGTACTTC.

This clone was seen only a few times. J is TRBJ2-2 and V is TRBV5-4; no definite D call. Per germline, CDR1 SGHNT and CDR2 YYREEE (reference sequence). Trimming removed 1 base from V and 4 bases from J, with 2 bases in between. This CDR3 is 12 amino acids long. The CDR3, as DNA: TGTGCCAGCAGCTTGTTCACCGGGGAGCTGTTTTTT. It encodes CASSLFTGELFF.

This chain joins TRBV6-5 and TRBJ1-5, with unresolved D. This CDR3 comprises 13 residues. V was pared by 6 bases and J by 5 bases, with 11 bases between. Germline V gene lookup returns CDR1 MNHEY and CDR2 SVGAGI. DNA of the CDR3: TGTGCCAGCAGGCCAGGTACCCATCAGCCCCAGCATTTT. Its translation: CASRPGTHQPQHF.